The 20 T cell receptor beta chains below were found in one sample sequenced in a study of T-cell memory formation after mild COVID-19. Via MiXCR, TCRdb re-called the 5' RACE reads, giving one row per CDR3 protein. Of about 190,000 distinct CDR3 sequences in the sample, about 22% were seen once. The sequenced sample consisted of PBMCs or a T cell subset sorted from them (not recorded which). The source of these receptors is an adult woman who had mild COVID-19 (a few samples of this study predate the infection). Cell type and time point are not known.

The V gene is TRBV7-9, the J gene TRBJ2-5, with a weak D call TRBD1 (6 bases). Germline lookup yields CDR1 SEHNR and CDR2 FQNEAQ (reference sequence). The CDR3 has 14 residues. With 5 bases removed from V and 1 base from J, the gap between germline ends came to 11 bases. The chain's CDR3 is CASSPTGTQETQYF. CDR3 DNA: TGTGCCAGCAGCCCCACAGGGACCCAAGAGACCCAGTACTTC.

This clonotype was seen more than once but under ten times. CDR3 in DNA: TGTGCTAGTGGTTACTGGGAGAGGAGTGAGCAGTTCTTC. Its protein product is CASGYWERSEQFF. The rearrangement uses TRBV12-5 and TRBJ2-1; perhaps TRBD2 as D (5 bases). The CDR3 runs 13 residues. V dropped 4 bases and J dropped 9 bases, with 13 bases sitting between them. The germline CDR1 and CDR2 sequences are LGHNT and FRNRAP.

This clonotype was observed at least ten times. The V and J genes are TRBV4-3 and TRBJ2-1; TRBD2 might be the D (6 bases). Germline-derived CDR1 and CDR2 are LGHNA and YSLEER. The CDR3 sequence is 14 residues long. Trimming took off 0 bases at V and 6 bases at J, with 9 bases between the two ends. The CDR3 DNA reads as TGCGCCAGCAGCCAAGACCGGGGGAGCAATGAGCAGTTCTTC. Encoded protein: CASSQDRGSNEQFF.

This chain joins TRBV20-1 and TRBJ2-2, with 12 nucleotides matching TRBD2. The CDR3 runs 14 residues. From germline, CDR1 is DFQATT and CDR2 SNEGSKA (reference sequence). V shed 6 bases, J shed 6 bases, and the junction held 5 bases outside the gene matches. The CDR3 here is CSARTSGIPGELFF. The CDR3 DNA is TGCAGTGCCAGGACTAGCGGGATTCCCGGGGAGCTGTTTTTT.

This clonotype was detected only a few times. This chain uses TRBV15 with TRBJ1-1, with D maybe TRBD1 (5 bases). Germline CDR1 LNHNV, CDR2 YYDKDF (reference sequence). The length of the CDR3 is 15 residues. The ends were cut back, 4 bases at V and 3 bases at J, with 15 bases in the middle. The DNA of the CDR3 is TGTGCCACCAGCAATCTCTCGGGGGGGGACACTGAAGCTTTCTTT. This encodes CATSNLSGGDTEAFF.

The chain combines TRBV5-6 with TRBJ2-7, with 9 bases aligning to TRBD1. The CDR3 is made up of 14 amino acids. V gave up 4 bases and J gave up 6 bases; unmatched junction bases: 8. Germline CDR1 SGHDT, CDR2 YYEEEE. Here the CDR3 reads CASSTTGTGSEQYF. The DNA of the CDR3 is TGTGCCAGCAGCACCACCGGGACAGGGAGCGAGCAGTACTTC.

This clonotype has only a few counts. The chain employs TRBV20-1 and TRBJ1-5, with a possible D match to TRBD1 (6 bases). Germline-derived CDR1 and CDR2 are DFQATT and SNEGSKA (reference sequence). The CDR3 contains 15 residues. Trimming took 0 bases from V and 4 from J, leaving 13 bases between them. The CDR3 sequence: CSAREGALSNQPQHF. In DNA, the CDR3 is TGCAGTGCTAGAGAGGGGGCCCTGTCTAATCAGCCCCAGCATTTT.

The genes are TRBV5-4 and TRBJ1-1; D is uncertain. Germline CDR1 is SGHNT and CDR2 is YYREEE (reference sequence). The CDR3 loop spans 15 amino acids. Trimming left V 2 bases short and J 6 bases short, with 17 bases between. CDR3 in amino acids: CASSFPSWNLAEAFF. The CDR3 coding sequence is TGTGCCAGCAGCTTCCCGAGCTGGAATCTAGCTGAAGCTTTCTTT.

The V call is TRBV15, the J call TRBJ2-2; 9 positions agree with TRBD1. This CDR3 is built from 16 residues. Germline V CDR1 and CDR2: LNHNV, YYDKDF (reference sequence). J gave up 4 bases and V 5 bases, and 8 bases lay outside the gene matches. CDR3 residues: CATSPTGGRGTGELFF. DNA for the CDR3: TGTGCCACCAGCCCGACAGGGGGACGAGGCACCGGGGAGCTGTTTTTT. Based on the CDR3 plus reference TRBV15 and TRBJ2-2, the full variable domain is DAMVIQNPRYQVTQFGKPVTLSCSQTLNHNVMYWYQQKSSQAPKLLFHYYDKDFNNEADTPDNFQSRRPNTSFCFLDIRSPGLGDTAMYLCATSPTGGRGTGELFFGEGSRLTVL.

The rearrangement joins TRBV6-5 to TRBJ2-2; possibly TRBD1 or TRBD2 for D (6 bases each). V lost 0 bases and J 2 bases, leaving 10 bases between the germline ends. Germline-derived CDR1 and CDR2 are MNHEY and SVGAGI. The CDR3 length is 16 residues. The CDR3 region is CASSYSKGGNTGELFF. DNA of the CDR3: TGTGCCAGCAGTTACTCGAAGGGGGGAAACACCGGGGAGCTGTTTTTT.

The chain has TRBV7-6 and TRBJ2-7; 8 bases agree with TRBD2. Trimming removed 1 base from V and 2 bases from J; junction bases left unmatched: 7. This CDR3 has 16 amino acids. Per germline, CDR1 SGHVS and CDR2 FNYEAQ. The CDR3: CASSLEPSGSTYEQYF. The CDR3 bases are TGTGCCAGCAGCTTAGAGCCTAGCGGGTCGACCTACGAGCAGTACTTC.

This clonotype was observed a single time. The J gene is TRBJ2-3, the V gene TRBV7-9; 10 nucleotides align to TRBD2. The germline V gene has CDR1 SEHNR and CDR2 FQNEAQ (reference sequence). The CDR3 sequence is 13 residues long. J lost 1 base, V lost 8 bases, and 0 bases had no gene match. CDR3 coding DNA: TGTGCCAGCGGGACTAGCGGCACAGATACGCAGTATTTT. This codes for CASGTSGTDTQYF.

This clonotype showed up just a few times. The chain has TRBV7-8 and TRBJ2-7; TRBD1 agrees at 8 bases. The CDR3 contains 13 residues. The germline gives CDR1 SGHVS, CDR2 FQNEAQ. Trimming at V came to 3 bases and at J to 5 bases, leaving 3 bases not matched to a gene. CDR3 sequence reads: CASSFPGGHEQYF. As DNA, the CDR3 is TGTGCCAGCAGCTTCCCAGGGGGCCACGAGCAGTACTTC.

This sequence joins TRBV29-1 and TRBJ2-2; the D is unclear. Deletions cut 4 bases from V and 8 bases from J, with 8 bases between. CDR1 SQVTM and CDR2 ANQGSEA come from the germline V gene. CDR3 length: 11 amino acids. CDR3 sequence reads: CSVAHAGELFF. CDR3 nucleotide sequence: TGCAGCGTTGCTCATGCAGGGGAGCTGTTTTTT.

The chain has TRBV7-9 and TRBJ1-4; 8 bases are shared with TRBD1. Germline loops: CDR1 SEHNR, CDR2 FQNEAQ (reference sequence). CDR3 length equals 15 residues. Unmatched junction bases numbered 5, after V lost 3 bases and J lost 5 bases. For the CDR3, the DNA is TGTGCCAGCAGCTTCGGACAGGGCCTAAATGAAAAACTGTTTTTT. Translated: CASSFGQGLNEKLFF. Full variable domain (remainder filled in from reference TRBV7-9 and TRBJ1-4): DTGVSQNPRHKITKRGQNVTFRCDPISEHNRLYWYRQTLGQGPEFLTYFQNEAQLEKSRLLSDRFSAERPKGSFSTLEIQRTEQGDSAMYLCASSFGQGLNEKLFFGSGTQLSVL.

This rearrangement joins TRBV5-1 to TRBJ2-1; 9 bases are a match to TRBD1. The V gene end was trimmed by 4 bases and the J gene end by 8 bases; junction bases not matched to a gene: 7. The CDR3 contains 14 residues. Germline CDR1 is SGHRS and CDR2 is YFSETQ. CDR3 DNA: TGCGCCAGCAGCCTGGGACAGGGTGGCGATGAGCAGTTCTTC. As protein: CASSLGQGGDEQFF.

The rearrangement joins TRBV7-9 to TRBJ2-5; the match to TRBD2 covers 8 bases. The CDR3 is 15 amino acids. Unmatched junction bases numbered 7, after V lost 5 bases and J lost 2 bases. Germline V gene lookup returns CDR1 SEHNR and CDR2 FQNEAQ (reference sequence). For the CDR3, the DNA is TGTGCCAGCAGCGTCCCGGGACTAGGGCAAGAGACCCAGTACTTC. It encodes CASSVPGLGQETQYF.

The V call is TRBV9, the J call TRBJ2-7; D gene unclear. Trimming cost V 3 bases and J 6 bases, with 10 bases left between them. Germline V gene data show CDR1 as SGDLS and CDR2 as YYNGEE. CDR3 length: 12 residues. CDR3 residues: CASSAPSPEQYF. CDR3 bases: TGTGCCAGCAGCGCACCCTCCCCCGAGCAGTACTTC.

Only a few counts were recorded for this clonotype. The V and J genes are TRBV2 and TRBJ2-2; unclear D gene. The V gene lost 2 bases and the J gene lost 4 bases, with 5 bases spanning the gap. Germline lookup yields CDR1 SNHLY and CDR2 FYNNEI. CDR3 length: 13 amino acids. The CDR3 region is CASSERATGELFF. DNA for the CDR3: TGTGCCAGCAGTGAACGAGCCACCGGGGAGCTGTTTTTT.

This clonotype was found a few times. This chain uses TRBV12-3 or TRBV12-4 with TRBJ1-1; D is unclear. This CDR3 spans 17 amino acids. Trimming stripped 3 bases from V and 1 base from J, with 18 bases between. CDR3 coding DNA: TGTGCCAGCAGTTTTTTGTCAGACCGGTCCCCGAACACTGAAGCTTTCTTT. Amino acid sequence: CASSFLSDRSPNTEAFF.